This T cell receptor beta chain was recovered during a study of human T cells and chemical hapten exposure. Study background: Patients, mostly women, had alopecia areata, alopecia totalis or alopecia universalis. Variability of per-sample TCR yields stemmed mainly from small differences in pooled library volume.

Study processing details: With a range of roughly 20,000 to 750,000, the median per sample was about 92,000 TCRs. TCRdb used MiXCR to reprocess the RACE reads, holding one entry per CDR3 protein. TCRdb, not the original authors, processed these V and J calls. The data hold roughly 110,000 distinct CDR3 sequences, with 10% to 15% observed a single time. This CDR3 comprises 11 residues. With 5 bases removed from V and 10 bases from J, the gap between germline ends came to 11 bases. Germline CDR1 and CDR2: MNHNS and SASEGT. Specified time point: pre-sensitization, week 0. Stated treatment: therapeutic diphenylcyclopropenone sensitization with weekly scalp DPC.

The sequenced sample was whole blood, obtained in connection with sensitization to the hapten diphenylcyclopropenone (DPC). The chain employs TRBV6-1 and TRBJ1-2; weak D call: TRBD1 (5 bases). The sequence came from a woman aged 50 to 60 with alopecia areata. Some clones in this sample may be carry-over from other donors' samples. The CDR3 region is CASSPGIVYTF. CDR3 coding DNA: TGTGCCAGCAGTCCAGGGATTGTCTACACCTTC.